Listed below are T cell receptor beta chains from one sample, sequenced in a study of blood T cell repertoires in COVID-19. Assay used: immunoSEQ multiplex PCR; TCRdb lists only in-frame clones, some missing. The sample has 130,000 to 150,000 clones, about 80% seen once. The sequenced material came from peripheral blood. These TCRs come from a man aged 65 to 79 who had recovered from COVID-19. The CDR3 runs from the conserved cysteine through the conserved F or W. The D gene is left open where the match is weak. Part of the rows lack a size; the others show once, few, many or a class for expanded clones.

TRBV7-9	TRBJ1-2	15	TRBD1	NA	CASSPPGGQGGGYTF	TGTGCCAGCAGCCCCCCGGGGGGACAGGGAGGTGGCTACACCTTC
TRBV19	TRBJ1-2	16	NA	few	CASSTEGRGFGYGYTF	TGTGCCAGTAGTACCGAGGGAAGGGGGTTTGGCTATGGCTACACCTTC
TRBV5-3	TRBJ1-2	17	TRBD1	once	CASSPTPLTGENYGYTF	TGTGCCTCCTCCCCCACCCCCCTGACAGGGGAAAACTATGGCTACACCTTC
TRBV5-1	TRBJ2-2	15	NA	NA	CASSLDKANTGELFF	TGCGCCAGCAGCTTGGACAAAGCGAACACCGGGGAGCTGTTTTTT
TRBV6-2/TRBV6-3	TRBJ2-1	12	NA	few	CASSYFSDEQFF	TGTGCCAGCAGTTACTTCTCGGATGAGCAGTTCTTC
TRBV2	TRBJ2-5	13	NA	once	CASIPTRQETQYF	TGTGCCAGCATCCCGACACGCCAAGAGACCCAGTACTTC
TRBV11-2	TRBJ2-3	17	TRBD2	NA	CASSLGSRASGRDTQYF	TGTGCCAGCAGCTTAGGTAGTAGGGCTAGCGGGAGAGATACGCAGTATTTT
TRBV6-1	TRBJ1-4	15	NA	NA	CASSDTGRSNEKLFF	TGTGCCAGCAGTGACACAGGGCGGAGTAATGAAAAACTGTTTTTT
TRBV5-4	TRBJ2-7	15	TRBD2	NA	CASSRISGGRDEQYF	TGTGCCAGCAGCCGTATAAGCGGGGGACGGGACGAGCAGTACTTC
TRBV14	TRBJ2-7	17	NA	NA	CASSRAGGVGSAYEQYF	TGTGCCAGCAGCAGGGCGGGTGGGGTAGGCAGCGCCTACGAGCAGTACTTC
TRBV27	TRBJ2-5	13	NA	NA	CARWAYRGETQYF	TGTGCCAGGTGGGCTTACCGGGGGGAGACCCAGTACTTC
TRBV9	TRBJ2-7	16	TRBD2	once	CASITVGAGGPSEQYF	TGTGCCAGCATTACAGTAGGAGCGGGAGGGCCCTCCGAGCAGTACTTC
TRBV4-2	TRBJ1-1	13	NA	NA	CASSQQGTIKAFF	TGTGCCAGCAGCCAACAGGGGACCATTAAAGCTTTCTTT
TRBV18	TRBJ1-5	13	NA	NA	CASSLYSNQPQHF	TGTGCCAGCTCCTTATATAGCAATCAGCCCCAGCATTTT
TRBV11-2	TRBJ2-5	17	TRBD2	NA	CASSLGVGGSLQETQYF	TGTGCCAGCAGCTTAGGGGTGGGCGGGAGTCTACAAGAGACCCAGTACTTC
TRBV7-9	TRBJ1-3	14	NA	NA	CASSLSPRGNTIYF	TGTGCCAGCAGCTTAAGCCCTCGCGGAAACACCATATATTTT
TRBV5-4	TRBJ2-2	19	TRBD2	NA	CASSNRWTSGAPGTGELFF	TGTGCCAGCAGCAACCGATGGACTAGCGGGGCTCCGGGCACCGGGGAGCTGTTTTTT
TRBV20-1	TRBJ1-1	13	NA	NA	CSASNSVNTEAFF	TGCAGTGCTAGTAATTCAGTGAACACTGAAGCTTTCTTT
TRBV11-2	TRBJ2-2	16	NA	NA	CASSLGGGLYTGELFF	TGTGCCAGCAGCTTAGGGGGCGGCCTATACACCGGGGAGCTGTTTTTT
TRBV9	TRBJ2-7	14	TRBD1	NA	CASSVSGGRYEQYF	TGTGCCAGCAGCGTATCAGGGGGTAGGTACGAGCAGTACTTC
TRBV3-1/TRBV3-2	TRBJ2-7	14	NA	NA	CASSRGLLPHEQYF	TGTGCCAGCAGCCGAGGGCTACTTCCACACGAGCAGTACTTC
TRBV30	TRBJ2-3	11	NA	NA	CAWSGTITQYF	TGTGCCTGGAGTGGTACAATAACGCAGTATTTT
TRBV6-6	TRBJ1-1	14	TRBD1	NA	CASSYGQGSTEAFF	TGTGCCAGCAGTTACGGACAGGGGAGCACTGAAGCTTTCTTT
TRBV11-2	TRBJ1-2	12	TRBD1	few	CASSSQTGRNTF	TGTGCCAGCAGCTCCCAGACAGGGCGGAACACCTTC
TRBV25-1	TRBJ2-7	12	TRBD2	NA	CATASGYYEQYF	TGTGCCACCGCTAGCGGATACTACGAGCAGTACTTC
TRBV18	TRBJ1-2	12	NA	NA	CASDDSQQGYTF	TGTGCCAGCGACGACAGTCAACAAGGCTACACCTTC
TRBV6-5	TRBJ2-2	12	NA	NA	CASSYSNRALFF	TGTGCCAGCAGTTACTCGAACAGGGCTCTGTTTTTT
TRBV15	TRBJ2-1	16	NA	NA	CATSRERPGLYNEQFF	TGTGCCACCAGCAGAGAGAGACCGGGACTGTACAATGAGCAGTTCTTC
TRBV29-1	TRBJ2-1	13	TRBD2	once	CSTRTSGRFEQFF	TGCAGCACCAGGACTAGCGGGAGATTTGAGCAGTTCTTC
TRBV27	TRBJ2-7	17	NA	NA	CASSLSGAGLVSYEQYF	TGTGCCAGCAGTTTATCGGGGGCAGGGTTGGTATCCTACGAGCAGTACTTC
TRBV5-1	TRBJ2-5	14	TRBD2	NA	CASSSVLAGETQYF	TGCGCCAGCAGCTCGGTACTAGCGGGGGAGACCCAGTACTTC
TRBV4-2	TRBJ2-7	16	NA	NA	CASSQEVTGNGYEQYF	TGTGCCAGCAGCCAAGAAGTCACGGGAAATGGGTACGAGCAGTACTTC
TRBV5-1	TRBJ2-7	14	TRBD1	once	CASSLETGGGEQYF	TGCGCCAGCAGCTTGGAGACAGGGGGAGGTGAGCAGTACTTC
TRBV19	TRBJ2-3	15	TRBD1	NA	CASSIWGQSTDTQYF	TGTGCCAGTAGTATATGGGGACAGAGCACAGATACGCAGTATTTT
TRBV19	TRBJ1-5	14	TRBD1	NA	CASSIEGGEQPQHF	TGTGCCAGTAGTATAGAAGGGGGCGAGCAGCCCCAGCATTTT
TRBV7-9	TRBJ2-2	15	NA	NA	CASTRGGGGTGELFF	TGTGCCAGCACCCGTGGGGGAGGAGGGACCGGGGAGCTGTTTTTT
TRBV24-1	TRBJ2-3	15	NA	NA	CATSVGGGGTDTQYF	TGTGCCACCAGTGTAGGAGGGGGCGGCACAGATACGCAGTATTTT
TRBV7-2	TRBJ1-3	15	TRBD1	few	CASSFGTDSGNTIYF	TGTGCCAGCAGCTTCGGGACAGACTCTGGAAACACCATATATTTT
TRBV9	TRBJ1-6	15	TRBD1	NA	CASSAGQGKNSPLHF	TGTGCCAGCAGCGCGGGACAGGGGAAGAACTCACCCCTCCACTTT
TRBV7-2	TRBJ2-5	14	TRBD2	NA	CASSLAGAGGSQYF	TGTGCCAGCAGCTTAGCGGGTGCGGGAGGGAGCCAGTACTTC
TRBV2	TRBJ2-1	16	TRBD2	NA	CASSPSSGSGWNEQFF	TGTGCCAGCAGTCCCTCTAGCGGGAGCGGTTGGAATGAGCAGTTCTTC
TRBV13	TRBJ2-3	15	NA	NA	CASSAGLRGIDTQYF	TGTGCCAGCAGCGCGGGACTCCGGGGTATAGATACGCAGTATTTT
TRBV19	TRBJ2-2	15	TRBD1	NA	CASSMDRRNTGELFF	TGTGCCAGTAGTATGGACAGGAGGAACACCGGGGAGCTGTTTTTT
TRBV11-2	TRBJ1-5	15	TRBD1	once	CASSRGQGAGQPQHF	TGTGCCAGCAGTCGCGGACAGGGGGCAGGACAGCCCCAGCATTTT
TRBV28	TRBJ2-2	19	TRBD2	NA	CASSSMGGLAGSRTGELFF	TGTGCCAGCAGCTCCATGGGGGGACTAGCGGGATCAAGGACCGGGGAGCTGTTTTTT
TRBV5-1	TRBJ2-2	15	TRBD1	once	CASSFGTGGSGELFF	TGCGCCAGCAGCTTTGGGACAGGGGGGTCCGGGGAGCTGTTTTTT
TRBV18	TRBJ2-3	17	TRBD1	NA	CASSQQIQGAGTDTQYF	TGTGCCAGCTCACAACAAATACAGGGGGCCGGCACAGATACGCAGTATTTT
TRBV4-1	TRBJ1-2	15	TRBD1	many	CASSHPGTGVYGYTF	TGCGCCAGCAGCCACCCGGGGACAGGGGTCTATGGCTACACCTTC
TRBV7-9	TRBJ1-1	13	NA	NA	CASSPTVNTEAFF	TGTGCCAGCAGCCCTACAGTTAACACTGAAGCTTTCTTT
TRBV12-5	TRBJ2-7	12	TRBD2	NA	CASAGRSYEQYF	TGTGCTAGTGCCGGGAGGTCCTACGAGCAGTACTTC
TRBV7-2	TRBJ2-5	15	NA	once	CASSLESASQETQYF	TGTGCCAGCAGCTTAGAGTCTGCCAGTCAAGAGACCCAGTACTTC
TRBV9	TRBJ2-7	14	TRBD2	NA	CASSVDSSGSEQYF	TGTGCCAGCAGCGTAGACTCTAGCGGGAGCGAGCAGTACTTC